The TCR beta chain under discussion was sequenced for a study of blood T cell repertoires in COVID-19. Study-level background: Samples of COVID-19 (acute and convalescent) were obtained from the United States, Italy and Spain. Sources were T cells, B-cell-depleted T cells, or PBMCs; the material itself was cDNA or gDNA.

In the original analysis: Amplification of reference gene primers was used by the study to estimate nucleated cell counts. Clones were read by immunoSEQ multiplex PCR, and TCRdb kept only the in-frame ones, dropping some. V, J and clone size reflect that table, while D and trimming were determined from the DNA. The profile shows 60,000 to 80,000 clones, roughly 85% of them singletons. V lost 4 bases, J lost 4 bases, and 3 bases stayed unmatched. Germline CDR1 reads SGHNT; CDR2 reads YYREEE (reference sequence). The CDR3 has 14 residues. The sequence came from a middle-aged man with acute or convalescent COVID-19. The J gene is TRBJ1-3, the V gene TRBV5-4, with 9 bases fitting TRBD1. Sequencing was performed on peripheral blood. The CDR3 nucleotides are TGTGCCAGCAGCACGGACAGGGGAGGAAACACCATATATTTT. Translated: CASSTDRGGNTIYF.